This T cell receptor beta chain was documented in a study of blood T cell repertoires in COVID-19. Whole-study context: Sites in the United States, Italy and Spain provided acute and convalescent COVID-19 samples.

Libraries were prepared by immunoSEQ multiplex PCR; TCRdb keeps only in-frame clonotypes and omits some of them. The table includes around 160,000 clones, approximately 91% detected once. The sequence was collected from a human donor in a cohort sampled during active COVID-19. What was sequenced was peripheral blood.

The CDR3 spells CATSRDPWTSVISYEQYF. The CDR3 DNA sequence: TGTGCCACCAGCAGAGATCCCTGGACTAGCGTAATCTCCTACGAGCAGTACTTC. The chain uses TRBV15 and TRBJ2-7; the match to TRBD2 covers 9 bases. The V and J ends lost 0 bases and 0 bases, in that order; junction bases with no gene match: 9. The germline gives CDR1 LNHNV, CDR2 YYDKDF (reference sequence). The CDR3 consists of 18 residues.